These 27 T cell receptor beta chains came from one sample sequenced in a study of CD8 T cells in Susac syndrome. Random-hexamer reverse transcription was applied to about 0.45 to 1 ug RNA. TCRdb reanalysed the immunoSEQ multiplex PCR reads using MiXCR and keeps one entry per CDR3 protein. The sample carries about 240,000 distinct CDR3 sequences, approximately 95% recorded once. The material sequenced was CD4+ T cells from PBMCs. Receptor source: a human donor with Susac syndrome.

The gene calls are TRBV7-2 and TRBJ2-7; TRBD1 matches 11 bases. This CDR3 is 15 amino acids long. Trimming removed 1 base from V and 3 bases from J; junction bases left unmatched: 2. CDR1 SGHTA and CDR2 FQGNSA come from the germline V gene. The CDR3 nucleotides read TGTGCCAGCAGCTTAGGAGGGACAGGGGGCTACGAGCAGTACTTC. This gives the protein CASSLGGTGGYEQYF.

The genes are TRBV9 and TRBJ2-1; D is unresolved. This CDR3 has 15 amino acids. V gave up 7 bases and J gave up 3 bases, with 17 bases separating them. Germline loops: CDR1 SGDLS, CDR2 YYNGEE. CDR3 coding DNA: TGTGCCAGCTCCCCTCTTGGGCGGAACTACAATGAGCAGTTCTTC. Amino acid sequence: CASSPLGRNYNEQFF.

The sample holds one count of this clonotype. CDR3 sequence reads: CASSQKGGQGSYYGYTF. The CDR3 nucleotides read TGTGCCAGCAGTCAGAAGGGAGGTCAGGGGAGTTACTATGGCTACACCTTC. The chain links TRBV3-1 to TRBJ1-2; possibly TRBD1 for D (6 bases). The V gene's germline CDR1 is LGHDT and CDR2 YNNKEL (reference sequence). There are 17 residues in the CDR3. V was cut by 6 bases and J by 3 bases, with 23 bases left in between.

The genes are TRBV28 and TRBJ2-1, with D unclear. The germline CDR1 and CDR2 sequences are MDHEN and SYDVKM. The CDR3 totals 14 residues. V was clipped by 3 bases and J by 4 bases, with 10 bases between them. DNA for the CDR3: TGTGCCAGCAGTTTTGGGCAGGCATACAATGAGCAGTTCTTC. Translated: CASSFGQAYNEQFF. The entire variable domain, with the rest obtained from reference TRBV28 and TRBJ2-1, is as follows: DVKVTQSSRYLVKRTGEKVFLECVQDMDHENMFWYRQDPGLGLRLIYFSYDVKMKEKGDIPEGYSVSREKKERFSLILESASTNQTSMYLCASSFGQAYNEQFFGPGTRLTVL.

The chain couples TRBV29-1 to TRBJ2-1; 11 bases line up with TRBD2. Germline V lookup: CDR1 SQVTM, CDR2 ANQGSEA. The CDR3 spans 14 residues. J was trimmed by 3 bases and V by 4 bases; bases with no gene match: 2. CDR3 residues: CSVVGTSGYNEQFF. The CDR3 DNA reads as TGCAGCGTTGTCGGGACTAGCGGCTACAATGAGCAGTTCTTC.

The chain employs TRBV24-1 and TRBJ2-3; 7 bases match TRBD2. Germline lookup yields CDR1 KGHDR and CDR2 SFDVKD. The CDR3 runs to 15 residues. Trimming took 7 bases from V and 5 from J; bases not matched to a gene: 11. In DNA, the CDR3 is TGTGCCACCAGATCGGGGAGCGGGACGAGAGATACGCAGTATTTT. This sequence encodes CATRSGSGTRDTQYF.

V and J are TRBV29-1 and TRBJ2-1; 8 bases are shared with TRBD2. This CDR3 is built from 14 residues. Trimming removed 4 bases from V and 4 bases from J; junction bases left unmatched: 6. Germline-derived CDR1 and CDR2 are SQVTM and ANQGSEA. CDR3 in amino acids: CSVVTSGLYNEQFF. CDR3 DNA: TGCAGCGTTGTTACTAGCGGACTATACAATGAGCAGTTCTTC.

The V gene is TRBV29-1, the J gene TRBJ2-5, with a tentative D call TRBD2 (6 bases). The CDR3 extends over 14 amino acids. Trimming took 3 bases from V and 1 from J, leaving 12 bases between them. Germline V gives CDR1 SQVTM, CDR2 ANQGSEA. CDR3 bases: TGCAGCGTTGACAGGGACTTGCTCCAAGAGACCCAGTACTTC. Translated, it gives CSVDRDLLQETQYF. Using reference TRBV29-1 and TRBJ2-5 for the parts outside the CDR3, the full variable domain is SAVISQKPSRDICQRGTSLTIQCQVDSQVTMMFWYRQQPGQSLTLIATANQGSEATYESGFVIDKFPISRPNLTFSTLTVSNMSPEDSSIYLCSVDRDLLQETQYFGPGTRLLVL.

The chain employs TRBV6-2 or TRBV6-3 and TRBJ2-7, with 9 bases matching TRBD2. Trimming took 6 bases from V and 7 from J; bases not matched to a gene: 13. CDR3 length equals 15 residues. From germline, CDR1 is MNHEY and CDR2 SVGEGT. CDR3 nucleotide sequence: TGTGCCAGCAGGAGTCGCGGGAGGGGGCCGGGGGAGCAGTACTTC. It specifies CASRSRGRGPGEQYF.

This clonotype was seen once. The chain is built from TRBV2 and TRBJ2-5; D is undetermined. The CDR3 is made up of 13 amino acids. Germline values: CDR1 SNHLY, CDR2 FYNNEI. V lost 0 bases, J lost 9 bases, and 11 bases lay in between. In nucleotides, the CDR3 is TGTGCCAGCAGTGAAGCTTCCCCCGGTTCCCAGTACTTC. This codes for CASSEASPGSQYF.

The V gene is TRBV24-1, the J gene TRBJ2-1, with TRBD1 matching over 12 bases. The CDR3 covers 16 residues. V trimming: 4 bases; J trimming: 7 bases; junction bases outside the gene matches: 7. The germline V gene has CDR1 KGHDR and CDR2 SFDVKD. The DNA for the CDR3 is TGTGCCACCAGTGACCCAGGGACAGGGGGCGTGAATGAGCAGTTCTTC. This encodes CATSDPGTGGVNEQFF.

This chain connects TRBV12-3 or TRBV12-4 to TRBJ2-1, with D perhaps matching TRBD2 (5 bases). The CDR3 contains 13 residues. Trimming stripped 6 bases from V and 14 bases from J, with 20 bases between. The CDR3, as DNA: TGTGCCAGCAGACTTGATAGCGTTACGGCGGAGTTCTTC. Translating gives CASRLDSVTAEFF.

The chain is built from TRBV5-6 and TRBJ2-7, with 7 bases aligning to TRBD1. The ends lost 3 bases at V and 2 bases at J; junction bases unmatched: 2. The CDR3 runs 13 residues. The germline V gene encodes CDR1 SGHDT and CDR2 YYEEEE. The CDR3: CASSWDSPYEQYF. As DNA, the CDR3 is TGTGCCAGCAGCTGGGACAGCCCCTACGAGCAGTACTTC.

This clonotype appeared once. An end of the junction differs from the germline gene, which may be a read error. The gene calls are TRBV7-7 and TRBJ2-5; D is unclear. The CDR3 totals 14 residues. Germline V CDR1 and CDR2: SSHAT, FNYEAQ (reference sequence). The CDR3 DNA sequence: TGTGCTAGCAGCTCAATGCCTAATGGGGAGACCCAGTACTTC. Residues: CASSSMPNGETQYF.

V is TRBV20-1 and J is TRBJ2-7, with 8 bases fitting TRBD2. The CDR3 loop spans 13 amino acids. Germline V lookup: CDR1 DFQATT, CDR2 SNEGSKA (reference sequence). Germline trimming cut 3 bases from V and 0 bases from J; bases unmatched to any gene: 1. The CDR3 here is CSASLAGSYEQYF. CDR3 nucleotide sequence: TGCAGTGCTAGCCTAGCGGGCTCCTACGAGCAGTACTTC.

The CDR3 nucleotides are TGCGCCAGCAGCCAAAGGACTAGCGGGAGCCAGCCCTACGAGCAGTACTTC. Translated, it gives CASSQRTSGSQPYEQYF. This sequence joins TRBV4-1 and TRBJ2-7; 13 nucleotides line up with TRBD2. The germline V gene encodes CDR1 MGHRA and CDR2 YSYEKL. The CDR3 spans 17 residues. V was pared by 2 bases and J by 2 bases, with 6 bases of the junction left unmatched.

This clonotype came up once. The chain couples TRBV15 to TRBJ2-6; tentatively, D is TRBD2 (5 bases). With 0 bases removed from V and 3 bases from J, the gap between germline ends came to 9 bases. The CDR3 runs 16 residues. Germline CDR1 is LNHNV and CDR2 is YYDKDF (reference sequence). The CDR3 here is CATSRESGFGANVLTF. The CDR3 DNA is TGTGCCACCAGCAGAGAATCGGGATTTGGGGCCAACGTCCTGACTTTC.

The chain recombines TRBV3-1 with TRBJ1-5, with D perhaps matching TRBD1 (5 bases). The CDR3 is made up of 18 amino acids. Trimming removed 4 bases at V and 0 bases at J, with 19 bases between. The germline V gene encodes CDR1 LGHDT and CDR2 YNNKEL (reference sequence). CDR3 amino acids: CASSPLGGGGYSNQPQHF. The CDR3, as DNA: TGTGCCAGCAGCCCACTGGGGGGGGGAGGGTATAGCAATCAGCCCCAGCATTTT.

This sequence joins TRBV20-1 and TRBJ1-2; no clear D gene. Looked up from germline, CDR1 is DFQATT and CDR2 is SNEGSKA (reference sequence). The ends were cut back, 4 bases at V and 5 bases at J, with 17 bases in the middle. This CDR3 has 14 residues. The CDR3 is CSAIRPGGPYGYTF. The CDR3 coding sequence is TGCAGTGCTATCCGACCCGGCGGGCCGTATGGCTACACCTTC.

This clonotype came up once. The V gene is TRBV14, the J gene TRBJ2-1; unclear D gene. In germline, CDR1 is SGHDN, CDR2 FVKESK. The CDR3 contains 15 residues. The germline V and J ends were trimmed by 0 bases and 7 bases, with 13 bases remaining between them. CDR3 DNA sequence: TGTGCCAGCAGCCAAGAGGGCTTTCTGTGGAATGAGCAGTTCTTC. The encoded protein is CASSQEGFLWNEQFF.

The chain uses TRBV6-1 and TRBJ1-1; weak D call: TRBD1 (5 bases). This CDR3 contains 16 residues. Trimming took 6 bases from V and 1 from J, leaving 18 bases between them. Germline V gives CDR1 MNHNS, CDR2 SASEGT. This CDR3 reads CASRKPVGGENTEAFF. The CDR3 nucleotides are TGTGCCAGCAGGAAACCCGTGGGGGGAGAGAACACTGAAGCTTTCTTT.

This sequence joins TRBV7-3 and TRBJ2-3; D is uncertain. The CDR3 length is 14 residues. CDR1 is SGHTA and CDR2 is FQGTGA in the germline V gene. Trimming removed 2 bases at V and 4 bases at J, with 10 bases between. In nucleotides, the CDR3 is TGTGCCAGCAGCTTATTGGGTAGCCCAGATACGCAGTATTTT. This sequence encodes CASSLLGSPDTQYF.

The chain joins TRBV23-1 to TRBJ1-1, with TRBD1 identical over 8 bases. TRBV23-1 has ORF status, its function being uncertain. Trimming at V came to 3 bases and at J to 1 base, leaving 4 bases not matched to a gene. This CDR3 is 15 amino acids long. CDR3 coding DNA: TGCGCCAGCAGTCAGTCGGGGACAGGGAACACTGAAGCTTTCTTT. It codes for CASSQSGTGNTEAFF.

The chain joins TRBV7-9 to TRBJ1-1; TRBD1 aligns across 9 bases. Germline V gene lookup returns CDR1 SEHNR and CDR2 FQNEAQ (reference sequence). The CDR3 runs to 15 residues. Germline trimming cut 2 bases from V and 8 bases from J; bases unmatched to any gene: 9. CDR3 in amino acids: CASSLQQGAREEAFF. The CDR3 nucleotides are TGTGCCAGCAGCTTACAACAGGGGGCGCGGGAGGAAGCTTTCTTT.

J is TRBJ1-1 and V is TRBV10-3; no clear D. V was shortened by 9 bases and J by 0 bases, with 11 bases between the two germline ends. The CDR3 covers 13 residues. CDR1 and CDR2 from the germline V gene are ENHRY and SYGVKD. CDR3 amino acids: CAMTSNMNTEAFF. DNA of the CDR3: TGTGCCATGACCAGCAACATGAACACTGAAGCTTTCTTT.

The chain joins TRBV9 to TRBJ2-1; 10 bases match TRBD2. This CDR3 comprises 17 residues. V was clipped by 4 bases and J by 3 bases; unmatched bases: 10. The V gene's germline CDR1 is SGDLS and CDR2 YYNGEE. In DNA, the CDR3 is TGTGCCAGCAGCCTCACCCTAATAGCGGGGGGCTACAATGAGCAGTTCTTC. This gives the protein CASSLTLIAGGYNEQFF.

This clonotype was found once. The chain recombines TRBV30 with TRBJ1-2, with a possible D match to TRBD1 (6 bases). The germline gives CDR1 GTSNPN, CDR2 SVGIG (reference sequence). CDR3 size: 13 residues. V lost 0 bases to trimming and J lost 8 bases, with 13 bases between them. CDR3 DNA sequence: TGTGCCTGGAGTGTACTTGGGACACAAGGCTACACCTTC. As protein: CAWSVLGTQGYTF.